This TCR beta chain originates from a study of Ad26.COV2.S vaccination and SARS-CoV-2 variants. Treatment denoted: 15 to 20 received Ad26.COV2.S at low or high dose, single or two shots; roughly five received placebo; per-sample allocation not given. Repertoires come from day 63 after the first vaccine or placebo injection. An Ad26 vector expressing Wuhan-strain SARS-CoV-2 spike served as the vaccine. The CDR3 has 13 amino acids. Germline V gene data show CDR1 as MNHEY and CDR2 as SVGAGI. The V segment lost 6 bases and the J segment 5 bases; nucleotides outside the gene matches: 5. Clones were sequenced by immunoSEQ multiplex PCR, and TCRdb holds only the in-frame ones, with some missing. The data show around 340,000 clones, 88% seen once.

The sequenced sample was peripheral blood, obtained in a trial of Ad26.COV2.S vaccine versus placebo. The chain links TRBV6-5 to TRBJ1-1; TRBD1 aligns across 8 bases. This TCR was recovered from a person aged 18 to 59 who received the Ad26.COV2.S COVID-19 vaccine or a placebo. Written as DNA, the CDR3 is TGTGCCAGCAGCCGGGACAGGACAACTGAAGCTTTCTTT. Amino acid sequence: CASSRDRTTEAFF.